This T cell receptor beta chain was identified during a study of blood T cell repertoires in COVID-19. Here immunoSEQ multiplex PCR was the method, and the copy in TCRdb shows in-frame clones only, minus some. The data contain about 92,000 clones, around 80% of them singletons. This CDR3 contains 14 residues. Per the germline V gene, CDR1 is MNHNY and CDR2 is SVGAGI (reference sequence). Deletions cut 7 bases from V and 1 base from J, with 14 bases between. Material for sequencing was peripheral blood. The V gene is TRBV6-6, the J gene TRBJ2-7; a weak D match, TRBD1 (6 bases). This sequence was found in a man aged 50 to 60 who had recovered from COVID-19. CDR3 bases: TGTGCCAGCAACGATATACAGGGATCCTACGAGCAGTACTTC. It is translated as CASNDIQGSYEQYF.